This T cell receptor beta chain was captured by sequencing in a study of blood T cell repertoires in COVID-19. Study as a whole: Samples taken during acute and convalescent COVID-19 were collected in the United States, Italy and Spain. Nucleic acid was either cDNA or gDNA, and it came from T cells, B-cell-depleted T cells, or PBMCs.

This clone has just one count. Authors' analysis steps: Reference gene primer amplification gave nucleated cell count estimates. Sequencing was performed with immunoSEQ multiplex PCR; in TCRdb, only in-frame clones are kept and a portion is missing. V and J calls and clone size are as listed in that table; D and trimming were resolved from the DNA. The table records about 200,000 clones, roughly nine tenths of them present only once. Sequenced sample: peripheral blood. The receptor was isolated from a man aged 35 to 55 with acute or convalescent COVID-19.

In DNA, the CDR3 is TGTGCCAGCAGTTTTTGGGGGCGGACTGAAGCTTTCTTT. Amino acids: CASSFWGRTEAFF. This chain joins TRBV12-3 or TRBV12-4 and TRBJ1-1; tentatively, D is TRBD1 (6 bases). V lost 3 bases, J lost 5 bases, and 10 bases lay in between. The CDR3 sequence is 13 residues long.